This T cell receptor (beta chain) was profiled in a study of T cells in Graves' hyperthyroidism and ophthalmopathy. Overall study: Before treatment of any kind, peripheral blood was taken at initial diagnosis.

The ends were cut back, 7 bases at V and 15 bases at J, with 19 bases in the middle. The CDR3 contains 12 residues. CDR1 SNHLY and CDR2 FYNNEI come from the germline V gene. It was RNA transcripts that yielded the amplified TCR beta CDR3 regions. First-round RT-PCR of the TCR CDR3 relied on the HTBI primer set. Each CDR3 protein gets one entry after TCRdb re-called the multiplex PCR reads with MiXCR. Of roughly 700,000 distinct CDR3 sequences listed, 15% to 20% were seen once; the top ten hold 15% to 17%. Calling Graves' hyperthyroidism stable meant ophthalmopathy did not progress within 18 months. This sample holds PBMCs from about 9.3 ml fresh peripheral blood. This clonotype was detected ten times or more.

This rearrangement joins TRBV2 to TRBJ2-1, with D hard to call. Specimen: blood. This clonotype was sampled from a man aged 45 to 65 with Graves' hyperthyroidism. The CDR3 region is CASMRGKPLAFF. CDR3 coding DNA: TGTGCCAGCATGCGTGGGAAACCCTTGGCGTTCTTC.